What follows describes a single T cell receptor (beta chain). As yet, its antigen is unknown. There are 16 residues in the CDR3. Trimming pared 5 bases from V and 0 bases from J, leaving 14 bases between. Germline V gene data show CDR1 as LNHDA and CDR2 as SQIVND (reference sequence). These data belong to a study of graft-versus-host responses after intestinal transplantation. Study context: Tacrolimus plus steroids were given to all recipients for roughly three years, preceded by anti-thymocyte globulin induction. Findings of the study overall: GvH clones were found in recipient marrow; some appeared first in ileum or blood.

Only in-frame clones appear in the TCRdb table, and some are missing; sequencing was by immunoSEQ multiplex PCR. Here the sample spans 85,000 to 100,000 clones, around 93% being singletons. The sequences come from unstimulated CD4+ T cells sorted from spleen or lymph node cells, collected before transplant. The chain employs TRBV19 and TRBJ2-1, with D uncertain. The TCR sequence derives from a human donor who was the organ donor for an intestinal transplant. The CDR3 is CASSWAASLSYNEQFF. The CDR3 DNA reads TGTGCCAGTAGTTGGGCAGCTTCACTCTCCTACAATGAGCAGTTCTTC.